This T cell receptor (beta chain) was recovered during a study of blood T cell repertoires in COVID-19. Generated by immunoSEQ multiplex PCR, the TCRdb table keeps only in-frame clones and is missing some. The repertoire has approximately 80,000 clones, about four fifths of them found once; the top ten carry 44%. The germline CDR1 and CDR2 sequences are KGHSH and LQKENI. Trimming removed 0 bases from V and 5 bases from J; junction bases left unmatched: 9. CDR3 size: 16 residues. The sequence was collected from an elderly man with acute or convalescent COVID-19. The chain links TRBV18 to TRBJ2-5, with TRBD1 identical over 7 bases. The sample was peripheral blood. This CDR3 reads CASSPPSRGGGETQYF. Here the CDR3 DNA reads TGTGCCAGCTCACCACCGTCACGAGGGGGCGGGGAGACCCAGTACTTC.